These T cell receptor beta chains were read from a single sample in a study of blood T cell repertoires in COVID-19. TCRdb's table, derived via immunoSEQ multiplex PCR, lists solely in-frame clones and lacks some. This repertoire shows roughly 70,000 clones, more than 75% found once; its top ten account for around 9.1%. Source material: peripheral blood. The receptors derive from a human donor in a cohort sampled during active COVID-19. Both conserved end residues are part of each CDR3. The order of the fields is CDR3 length, D gene, V gene, J gene, clone size, CDR3 DNA, CDR3 protein. D genes are given only for firm matches. Where a row states a size, it is once, few, many or the class of an expanded clone; other rows omit it.

13	TRBD2	TRBV29-1	TRBJ2-3	.	TGCAGCGTTGAACTACTAGCGGGGAACACGCAGTATTTT	CSVELLAGNTQYF
12	.	TRBV12-3/TRBV12-4	TRBJ1-4	.	TGTGCCAGCAGGAGGGAAATTGAAAAACTGTTTTTT	CASRREIEKLFF
13	.	TRBV2	TRBJ2-7	.	TGTGCCAGCAGCCCTCCCTACCCCTACGAGCAGTACTTC	CASSPPYPYEQYF
18	.	TRBV18	TRBJ2-7	.	TGTGCCAGCTCACCCCGGTCTCTGGGTGTGACAGCGGGCTACGAGCAGTACTTC	CASSPRSLGVTAGYEQYF
16	TRBD1	TRBV6-6	TRBJ1-1	.	TGTGCCACTATCGTAGCCGGGACAGGGAGGAACACTGAAGCTTTCTTT	CATIVAGTGRNTEAFF
13	TRBD1	TRBV6-5	TRBJ1-1	.	TGTGCCAGCCCAAGCGGACAGGTGGCTGAAGCTTTCTTT	CASPSGQVAEAFF
16	.	TRBV3-1/TRBV3-2	TRBJ1-1	.	TGTGCCAGCAGCCAAGATCTAGACGTCGCCTCCTCTGAAGCTTTCTTT	CASSQDLDVASSEAFF
15	TRBD1	TRBV5-5	TRBJ2-7	once	TGTGCCAGCAGCGGGGACAGGGGCCTTTCCTACGAGCAGTACTTC	CASSGDRGLSYEQYF
12	.	TRBV19	TRBJ2-2	.	TGTGCCAGTAGTATGGGGGGGGGCTCCCTGTTTTTT	CASSMGGGSLFF
16	.	TRBV19	TRBJ1-5	.	TGTGCCAGTAGTACCAACGACAGATATAGCAATCAGCCCCAGCATTTT	CASSTNDRYSNQPQHF
14	TRBD1	TRBV5-4	TRBJ1-2	.	TGTGCCAGCAGCTTGGGGACAGGGAACTATGGCTACACCTTC	CASSLGTGNYGYTF
16	.	TRBV11-2	TRBJ2-7	.	TGTGCCAGCAGCCCTACGCAGGGCAGGCCTGGGAACGAGCAGTACTTC	CASSPTQGRPGNEQYF
16	TRBD1	TRBV6-6	TRBJ2-7	.	TGTGCCAGCAGTTACTCCATTGGACAGGGATTTTCCGAGCAGTACTTC	CASSYSIGQGFSEQYF
12	.	TRBV28	TRBJ1-1	.	TGTGCCAGCATCGAAACGGGCACTGAAGCTTTCTTT	CASIETGTEAFF
18	TRBD2	TRBV5-1	TRBJ2-1	.	TGCGCCAGCAGCCCCAAGACTAGCGGGGGGGCCGTGGTCTATGAGCAGTTCTTC	CASSPKTSGGAVVYEQFF
13	.	TRBV2	TRBJ2-7	.	TGTGCCAGCAGTGGTGACTTCACCTACGAGCAGTACTTC	CASSGDFTYEQYF
13	TRBD1	TRBV5-1	TRBJ2-7	.	TGCGCCAGCAGCACAGGGGGTACCTACGAGCAGTACTTC	CASSTGGTYEQYF
13	TRBD1	TRBV19	TRBJ1-1	.	TGTGCCAGTAACCACAGGGGGGTCACTGAAGCTTTCTTT	CASNHRGVTEAFF
18	TRBD1	TRBV28	TRBJ1-1	.	TGTGCCAGCGCGCAGACAGGGACCGAATTGAGGCCGCCATTAGAAGCTTTCTTT	CASAQTGTELRPPLEAFF
15	TRBD1	TRBV11-2	TRBJ2-7	.	TGTGCCAGCAGTCCGCGTGCGACAGGGGCCTCCAAGCAGTACTTC	CASSPRATGASKQYF
16	.	TRBV7-2	TRBJ2-7	.	TGTGCCAGCAGCTTTCCTACAGACAGGAGCTCCTACGAGCAGTACTTC	CASSFPTDRSSYEQYF
14	.	TRBV6-2/TRBV6-3	TRBJ1-2	.	TGTGCCAGCAGTTACGACGGACTCCCCTATGGCTACACCTTC	CASSYDGLPYGYTF
15	.	TRBV28	TRBJ2-7	.	TGTGCCAGCAGTTTAGGCAGCGTCCTTGGGGAGACGCAGTACTTC	CASSLGSVLGETQYF
19	TRBD1	TRBV10-1	TRBJ2-2	.	TGCGCCAGCACGAGGCCGGGACAGGGTCCGCTGTTATATACCGGGGAGCTGTTTTTT	CASTRPGQGPLLYTGELFF
20	.	TRBV9	TRBJ2-6	once	TGTGCCAGCAGCACTACTTTCCGGACGGGGGTTTCCTCTGGGGCCAACGTCCTGACTTTC	CASSTTFRTGVSSGANVLTF
13	.	TRBV7-2	TRBJ2-7	.	TGTGCCAGCAGCTTCGGGGTTACCTACGAGCAGTACTTC	CASSFGVTYEQYF
14	TRBD1	TRBV4-1	TRBJ1-2	.	TGCGCCAGCAGCCAAGAAGGGACAGGATCGGGCTACACCTTC	CASSQEGTGSGYTF
15	.	TRBV5-6	TRBJ1-5	.	TGTGCCAGCAGCTTCGGAGGTCTTAGCAATCAGCCCCAGCATTTT	CASSFGGLSNQPQHF
14	TRBD1	TRBV19	TRBJ1-5	.	TGTGCCAGTATTATGACAGGGGGCAATCAGCCCCAGCATTTT	CASIMTGGNQPQHF
13	.	TRBV27	TRBJ2-7	.	TGTGCCAGCAGTTTGAGGTTCGGGTACGAGCAGTACTTC	CASSLRFGYEQYF
13	TRBD1	TRBV5-6	TRBJ1-2	.	TGTGCCAGCAGCCGAGGGACAGGGGAGGGCTACACCTTC	CASSRGTGEGYTF
17	.	TRBV21-1	TRBJ1-5	few	TGTGCCAGCAGCCCTCGTCTCCGGGGGGCTGGGCATCAGCCCCAGCATTTT	CASSPRLRGAGHQPQHF
14	.	TRBV4-1	TRBJ2-7	.	TGCGCCAGCAGCCAAGCCCCAGGGACCTACGAGCAGTACTTC	CASSQAPGTYEQYF
14	.	TRBV27	TRBJ1-6	.	TGTGCCAGCAGTTTATACAGGACCCATTCACCCCTCCACTTT	CASSLYRTHSPLHF
17	.	TRBV6-2/TRBV6-3	TRBJ2-3	.	TGTGCCAGCAGTTCCACCGTTCTGACGGGGGGCCCAGATACGCAGTATTTT	CASSSTVLTGGPDTQYF
14	TRBD1	TRBV24-1	TRBJ1-2	.	TGTGCCACCAGTGATCCTCAGGGGGCCGATGGCTACACCTTC	CATSDPQGADGYTF
15	TRBD2	TRBV3-1/TRBV3-2	TRBJ2-5	.	TGTGCCAGCAGCCAACAGTCTAGCGGGGGAGAGACCCAGTACTTC	CASSQQSSGGETQYF
19	.	TRBV27	TRBJ1-2	.	TGTGCCAGCAGTTTATCTCCCTTCGACCCGGGATCGAACGTTTATGGCTACACCTTC	CASSLSPFDPGSNVYGYTF
14	.	TRBV3-1/TRBV3-2	TRBJ1-1	.	TGTGCCAGCAGCCAGGGACTAATGAACACTGAAGCTTTCTTT	CASSQGLMNTEAFF
15	.	TRBV2	TRBJ1-1	.	TGTGCCAGCAGTGTTGTAGACAGATTGAACACTGAAGCTTTCTTT	CASSVVDRLNTEAFF
14	.	TRBV24-1	TRBJ1-1	.	TGTGCCACCAGTGATTCAGGAGGACACACTGAAGCTTTCTTT	CATSDSGGHTEAFF
14	.	TRBV6-2/TRBV6-3	TRBJ2-7	.	TGTGCCAGCAGTTGGGCGCAGGGAATATACGAGCAGTACTTC	CASSWAQGIYEQYF
14	TRBD1	TRBV30	TRBJ1-2	once	TGTGCCTGGAGACTCCTGGACAGGGGGCTCGGCTACACCTTC	CAWRLLDRGLGYTF
14	.	TRBV30	TRBJ1-5	.	TGTGCCTGGAGTGTAGGGAGTAGCAATCAGCCCCAGCATTTT	CAWSVGSSNQPQHF
11	TRBD1	TRBV29-1	TRBJ2-7	few	TGCAGCGCCCGACAGGGGTACGAGCAGTACTTC	CSARQGYEQYF
19	.	TRBV11-2	TRBJ2-3	.	TGTGCCAGCAGCTTAGCCCTTGGGTTTCTTGGGGACTTGACAGATACGCAGTATTTT	CASSLALGFLGDLTDTQYF
15	.	TRBV18	TRBJ2-7	.	TGTGCCAGCTCTCCCGTCGGCAGGGGTTTAGACGAGCAGTACTTC	CASSPVGRGLDEQYF
13	.	TRBV7-5	TRBJ1-2	.	TGTTTTCACCGGGAACCAACTAACTATGGCTACACCTTC	CFHREPTNYGYTF